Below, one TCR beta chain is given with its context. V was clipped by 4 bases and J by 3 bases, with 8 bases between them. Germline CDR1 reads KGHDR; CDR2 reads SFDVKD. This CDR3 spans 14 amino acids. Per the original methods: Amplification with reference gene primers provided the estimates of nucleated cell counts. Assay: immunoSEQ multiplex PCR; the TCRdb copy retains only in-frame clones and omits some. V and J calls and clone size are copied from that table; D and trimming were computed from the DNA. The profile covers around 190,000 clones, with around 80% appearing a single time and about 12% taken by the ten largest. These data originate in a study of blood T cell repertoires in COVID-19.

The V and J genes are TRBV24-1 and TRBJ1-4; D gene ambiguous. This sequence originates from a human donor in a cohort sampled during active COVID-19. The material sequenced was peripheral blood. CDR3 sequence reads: CATSDGMANEKLFF. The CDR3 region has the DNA TGTGCCACCAGTGACGGGATGGCTAATGAAAAACTGTTTTTT.